The 17 T cell receptor beta chains below all came from one sample that was sequenced in a study of blood T cell repertoires in COVID-19 (dated by TCRdb to the early 2020s). Library preparation employed the immunoSEQ multiplex PCR assay. This immuneACCESS table, as held by TCRdb, lists in-frame sequences with V and J called but not all clones. Of the missing ones, under half trace to an unresolved V gene in checked studies; the others have no known cause. This sample lists about 140,000 clones; 76% were detected once. The top ten clonotypes cover more than 3.5% of the sample. The sequenced sample consisted of peripheral blood. The receptors stem from a woman over 75 with active or convalescent COVID-19.

This rearrangement joins TRBV2 to TRBJ2-1, with D perhaps matching TRBD1 (6 bases). Germline V gives CDR1 SNHLY, CDR2 FYNNEI. The CDR3 runs to 14 residues. V was pared by 6 bases and J by 10 bases, with 19 bases between. The chain's CDR3 is CASRQGFGGFEQFF. The CDR3 coding sequence is TGTGCCAGCAGACAGGGCTTTGGAGGTTTCGAGCAGTTCTTC.

In its sample, this clone was seen a few times. The chain joins TRBV4-2 to TRBJ1-1; 9 nucleotides align to TRBD1. The trim removed 0 bases at V and 5 bases at J, leaving 4 bases unmatched. Germline V gene sequence: CDR1 LGHNA, CDR2 YNFKEQ. The CDR3 is 15 residues long. CDR3 residues: CASSQEDRGGTEAFF. The CDR3 DNA reads TGTGCCAGCAGCCAAGAGGACAGGGGAGGTACTGAAGCTTTCTTT.

CDR3 sequence reads: CASSSLYRGGTEAFF. The DNA for the CDR3 is TGTGCCAGCAGCTCCCTCTACAGAGGGGGTACTGAAGCTTTCTTT. The chain recombines TRBV13 with TRBJ1-1; D is perhaps TRBD1 (6 bases). Germline CDR1 PRHDT, CDR2 FYEKMQ (reference sequence). The CDR3 consists of 15 residues. V lost 4 bases and J 5 bases, leaving 17 bases between the germline ends.

The rearrangement joins TRBV18 to TRBJ1-2; D is possibly TRBD1 (6 bases). The length of the CDR3 is 15 residues. The V end lost 3 bases, the J end lost 0 bases, and 11 bases lay between the germline ends. Germline CDR1 reads KGHSH; CDR2 reads LQKENI. The CDR3 spells CASSPPGHANYGYTF. The CDR3 region has the DNA TGTGCCAGCTCACCGCCGGGACACGCTAACTATGGCTACACCTTC.

The CDR3 sequence: CASRVGTGGSGYTF. CDR3 sequence (DNA): TGCGCCAGCAGGGTAGGGACAGGGGGCTCTGGCTACACCTTC. J is TRBJ1-2 and V is TRBV5-1; 12 nucleotides align to TRBD1. CDR1 SGHRS and CDR2 YFSETQ come from the germline V gene. V dropped 5 bases and J dropped 7; count of bases not matched to a gene: 6. This CDR3 is built from 14 residues.

This clone was seen a few times. The chain recombines TRBV6-5 with TRBJ2-2; 7 positions match TRBD2. J was trimmed by 5 bases and V by 8 bases; bases with no gene match: 8. CDR1 is MNHEY, CDR2 SVGAGI, per germline. The CDR3 loop spans 14 amino acids. The CDR3 reads CASGNWGGTGELFF. The CDR3 DNA reads as TGTGCCAGCGGAAATTGGGGGGGGACCGGGGAGCTGTTTTTT.

This clone was counted many times. This rearrangement joins TRBV3-1 (or the pseudogene TRBV3-2) to TRBJ2-3; 7 positions match TRBD2. This CDR3 contains 16 residues. The germline V gene encodes CDR1 LGHDT and CDR2 YNNKEL (reference sequence). V shed 4 bases and J 2 bases; nucleotides not matched to a gene: 9. The CDR3 sequence: CASSPRDSGYTDTQYF. In DNA form, the CDR3 reads TGTGCCAGCAGCCCCCGTGATAGCGGGTACACAGATACGCAGTATTTT.

CDR3 DNA: TGTGCCAGTAGCAGCGACCGAGGCGAGCAGTACTTC. It is translated as CASSSDRGEQYF. The chain couples TRBV19 to TRBJ2-7; D not resolved. This CDR3 comprises 12 residues. CDR1 and CDR2 from the germline V gene are LNHDA and SQIVND (reference sequence). V was cut by 6 bases and J by 6 bases, with 12 bases left in between.

This chain uses TRBV28 with TRBJ1-1; 7 bases are a match to TRBD1. The V and J ends lost 3 bases and 7 bases, in that order; junction bases with no gene match: 8. The CDR3 has 14 residues. Germline CDR1 reads MDHEN; CDR2 reads SYDVKM. CDR3 nucleotides: TGTGCCAGCAGTTTCGGGGGACAGAGTTTTGAAGCTTTCTTT. Protein: CASSFGGQSFEAFF.

This chain uses TRBV10-3 with TRBJ2-1; TRBD2 agrees at 7 bases. V was pared by 4 bases and J by 5 bases, with 8 bases of the junction left unmatched. The germline CDR1 and CDR2 sequences are ENHRY and SYGVKD. This CDR3 region has 15 residues. CDR3 nucleotide sequence: TGTGCCATCAGTGGGTCCCGGGGGGACCACAATGAGCAGTTCTTC. Translating gives CAISGSRGDHNEQFF.

The chain couples TRBV6-5 to TRBJ2-5; D is ambiguous. Germline V gene data show CDR1 as MNHEY and CDR2 as SVGAGI. V lost 0 bases to trimming and J lost 7 bases, with 3 bases between them. The length of the CDR3 is 11 residues. This chain's CDR3 is CASSYSGTQYF. DNA of the CDR3: TGTGCCAGCAGTTACTCCGGGACCCAGTACTTC.

The J gene is TRBJ2-2, the V gene TRBV5-1; D may be TRBD1 (6 bases). Germline CDR1 SGHRS, CDR2 YFSETQ. This CDR3 region has 18 residues. V lost 0 bases and J lost 2, with 17 bases in between. The CDR3 reads CASSLDSVDRYNTGELFF. The CDR3 DNA reads TGCGCCAGCAGCTTGGATTCGGTTGACAGGTATAACACCGGGGAGCTGTTTTTT.

The chain uses TRBV28 and TRBJ2-2, with 7 bases matching TRBD1. V shed 6 bases, J shed 5 bases, and the junction held 6 bases outside the gene matches. CDR1 and CDR2 from the germline V gene are MDHEN and SYDVKM. The CDR3 sequence is 14 residues long. The CDR3 is CASRDRSITGELFF. CDR3 DNA sequence: TGTGCCAGCAGGGACAGGTCAATTACCGGGGAGCTGTTTTTT.

The CDR3 region is CASSLEAGGPRGTDTQYF. The CDR3 nucleotides read TGTGCCAGCAGCTTAGAAGCGGGGGGGCCGAGGGGCACAGATACGCAGTATTTT. The genes are TRBV7-6 and TRBJ2-3, with 10 bases lining up with TRBD2. The CDR3 is 18 residues long. Germline V gives CDR1 SGHVS, CDR2 FNYEAQ. V was clipped by 1 base and J by 1 base; unmatched bases: 8. The variable domain in full, completed from reference TRBV7-6 and TRBJ2-3, reads GAGVSQSPRYKVTKRGQDVALRCDPISGHVSLYWYRQALGQGPEFLTYFNYEAQQDKSGLPNDRFSAERPEGSISTLTIQRTEQRDSAMYRCASSLEAGGPRGTDTQYFGPGTRLTVL.

This clone was counted only a few times. The CDR3 sequence is CASRTSAGELFF. CDR3 nucleotide sequence: TGTGCCAGCAGGACTAGCGCCGGGGAGCTGTTTTTT. The J gene is TRBJ2-2, the V gene TRBV7-9, with 8 bases that match TRBD2. V lost 6 bases and J lost 6; bases outside the gene matches: 0. The CDR3 spans 12 residues. Germline loops: CDR1 SEHNR, CDR2 FQNEAQ (reference sequence).

The chain couples TRBV19 to TRBJ1-2, with D tentatively TRBD1 (5 bases). The germline gives CDR1 LNHDA, CDR2 SQIVND (reference sequence). V was shortened by 5 bases and J by 2 bases, with 9 bases between the two germline ends. The CDR3 totals 13 residues. The CDR3 sequence is CASSYRSNYGYTF. The DNA of the CDR3 is TGTGCCAGTAGTTACAGGTCCAACTATGGCTACACCTTC.

The CDR3 loop is CASSGSGGYTF. The CDR3 bases are TGTGCCAGCAGTGGCTCAGGTGGCTACACCTTC. The chain has TRBV28 and TRBJ1-2; D uncertain. CDR1 and CDR2 (germline): MDHEN, SYDVKM. Deletions cut 5 bases from V and 7 bases from J, with 8 bases between. The CDR3 consists of 11 residues.